This T cell receptor (beta chain) was sequenced in a study of PD-L1 blockade in urothelial cancer. Germline V gives CDR1 SGHAT, CDR2 FQNNGV. V trimming: 5 bases; J trimming: 4 bases; junction bases outside the gene matches: 5. The CDR3 loop spans 15 amino acids. Time point given: pretreatment peripheral blood. Profiled with immunoSEQ multiplex PCR; TCRdb holds only in-frame clones, not every one. The sample lists 60,000 or so clones, around 86% occurring once. This receptor was taken from a man aged 70 or older with urothelial cancer. This chain connects TRBV11-2 to TRBJ2-7, with 13 bases lining up with TRBD2. Sample: PBMCs, taken around atezolizumab (anti-PD-L1) treatment. The CDR3 sequence is CASSPGTSGNYEQYF. The DNA for the CDR3 is TGTGCCAGCAGCCCCGGGACTAGCGGGAATTACGAGCAGTACTTC.